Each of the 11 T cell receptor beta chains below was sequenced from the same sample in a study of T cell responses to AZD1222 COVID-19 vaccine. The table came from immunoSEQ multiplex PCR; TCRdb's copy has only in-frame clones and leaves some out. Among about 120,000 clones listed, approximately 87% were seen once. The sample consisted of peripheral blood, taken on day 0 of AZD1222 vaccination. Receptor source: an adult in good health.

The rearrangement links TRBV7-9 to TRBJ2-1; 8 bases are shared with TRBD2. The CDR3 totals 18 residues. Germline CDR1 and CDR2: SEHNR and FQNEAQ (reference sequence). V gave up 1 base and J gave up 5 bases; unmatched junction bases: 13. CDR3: CASSLVVLTGGTNNEQFF. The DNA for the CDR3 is TGTGCCAGCAGCTTAGTGGTGTTGACGGGAGGGACCAACAATGAGCAGTTCTTC.

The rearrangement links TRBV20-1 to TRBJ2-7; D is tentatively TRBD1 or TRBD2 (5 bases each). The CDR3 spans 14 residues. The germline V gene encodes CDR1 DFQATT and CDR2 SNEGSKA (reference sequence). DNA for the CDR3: TGCAGCGGTAGTATCCGGGACCGAGCCTACGAGCAGTACTTC. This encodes CSGSIRDRAYEQYF.

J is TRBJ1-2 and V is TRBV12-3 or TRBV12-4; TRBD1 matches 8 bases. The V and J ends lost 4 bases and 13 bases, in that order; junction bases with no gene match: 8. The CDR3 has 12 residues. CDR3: CASSSADRESTF. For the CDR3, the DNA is TGTGCCAGCAGTTCCGCGGACAGGGAATCCACCTTC.

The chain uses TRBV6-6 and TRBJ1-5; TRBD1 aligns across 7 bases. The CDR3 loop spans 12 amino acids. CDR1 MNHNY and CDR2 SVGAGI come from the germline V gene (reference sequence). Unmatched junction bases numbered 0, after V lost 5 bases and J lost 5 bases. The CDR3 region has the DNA TGTGCCAGCAGTCAGGGGGATCAGCCCCAGCATTTT. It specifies CASSQGDQPQHF.

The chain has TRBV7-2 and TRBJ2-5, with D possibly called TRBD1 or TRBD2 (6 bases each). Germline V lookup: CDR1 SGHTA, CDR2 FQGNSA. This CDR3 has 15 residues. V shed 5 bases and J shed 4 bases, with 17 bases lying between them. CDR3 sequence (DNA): TGTGCCAGCAGCCGCGGACAGCCCGGGGGAGAGACCCAGTACTTC. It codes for CASSRGQPGGETQYF.

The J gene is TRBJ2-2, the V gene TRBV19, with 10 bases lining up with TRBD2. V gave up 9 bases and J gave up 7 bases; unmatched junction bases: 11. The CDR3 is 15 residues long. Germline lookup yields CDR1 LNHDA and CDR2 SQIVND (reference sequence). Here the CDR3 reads CASTSGTASVGELFF. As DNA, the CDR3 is TGTGCCAGCACTAGCGGGACCGCCTCGGTCGGGGAGCTGTTTTTT.

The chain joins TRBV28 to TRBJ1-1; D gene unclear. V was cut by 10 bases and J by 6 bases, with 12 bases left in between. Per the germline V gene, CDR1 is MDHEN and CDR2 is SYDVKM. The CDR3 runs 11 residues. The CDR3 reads CATHYNSEAFF. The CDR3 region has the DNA TGTGCCACCCACTACAACTCTGAAGCTTTCTTT.

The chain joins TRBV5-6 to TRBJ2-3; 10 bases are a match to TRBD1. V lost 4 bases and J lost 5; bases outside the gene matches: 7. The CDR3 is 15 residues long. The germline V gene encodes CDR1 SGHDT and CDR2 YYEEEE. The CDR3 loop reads CASSLGQGYGDTQYF. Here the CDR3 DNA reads TGTGCCAGCAGCCTGGGACAGGGGTATGGAGATACGCAGTATTTT. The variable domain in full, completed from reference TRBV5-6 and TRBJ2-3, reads DAGVTQSPTHLIKTRGQQVTLRCSPKSGHDTVSWYQQALGQGPQFIFQYYEEEERQRGNFPDRFSGHQFPNYSSELNVNALLLGDSALYLCASSLGQGYGDTQYFGPGTRLTVL.

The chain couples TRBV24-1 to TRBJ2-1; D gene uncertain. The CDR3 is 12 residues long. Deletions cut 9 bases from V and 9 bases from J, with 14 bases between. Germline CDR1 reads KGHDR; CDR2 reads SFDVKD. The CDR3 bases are TGTGCCACCGGCCCTGGGCCGTTTGAGCAGTTCTTC. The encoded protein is CATGPGPFEQFF.

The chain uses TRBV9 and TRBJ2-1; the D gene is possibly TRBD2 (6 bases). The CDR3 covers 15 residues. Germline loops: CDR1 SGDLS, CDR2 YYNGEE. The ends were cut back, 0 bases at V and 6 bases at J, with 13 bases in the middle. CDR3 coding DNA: TGTGCCAGCAGCGTAGGCCTAGCGCAGACCAATGAGCAGTTCTTC. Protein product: CASSVGLAQTNEQFF.

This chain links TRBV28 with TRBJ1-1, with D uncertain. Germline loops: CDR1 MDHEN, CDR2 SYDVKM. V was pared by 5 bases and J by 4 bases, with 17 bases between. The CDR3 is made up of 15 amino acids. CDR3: CASSTIHGLGTEAFF. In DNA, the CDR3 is TGTGCCAGCAGTACCATACACGGCTTGGGCACTGAAGCTTTCTTT.